This T cell receptor (beta chain) was obtained from a study of blood T cell repertoires in COVID-19. With 3 bases clipped from V and 1 base from J, the junction kept 4 bases outside the gene matches. Germline CDR1 is LGHDT and CDR2 is YNNKEL (reference sequence). The CDR3 is made up of 16 amino acids. Assay: immunoSEQ multiplex PCR; the TCRdb copy retains only in-frame clones and omits some. The top ten clones hold over 9.5% of a sample with 200,000 to 250,000 clones, around four fifths of them seen once. This clone came up once. Material: peripheral blood. The clonotype was recovered from a woman of 80 years or more with COVID-19, enrolled during active disease. The rearrangement links TRBV3-1 (or the pseudogene TRBV3-2) to TRBJ1-5; TRBD1 matches at 9 bases. The CDR3, as DNA: TGTGCCAGCAGCCAGGGGACAGGGCCCAGCAATCAGCCCCAGCATTTT. Translation gives CASSQGTGPSNQPQHF.